This T cell receptor (beta chain) comes out of a study of early T cells in non-severe SARS-CoV-2 infection. On the study more broadly: Unsorted whole-blood RNA was sequenced in bulk, leaving chains unpaired.

The CDR3 has 13 amino acids. Trimming pared 3 bases from V and 5 bases from J, leaving 10 bases between. Germline CDR1 KGHSH, CDR2 LQKENI. Points from the study as a whole: VDJdb-based annotation leaned toward anti-spike CD8 responses and missed private and CD4 specificities.

The protocol attached unique molecular identifiers to individual cDNA molecules. TCRdb used MiXCR to reprocess the 5' RACE reads, holding one entry per CDR3 protein. The sample carries around 25,000 distinct CDR3 sequences, approximately 4.8% recorded once. The table lists this clonotype with many counts. Its antigen remains unidentified. The sequence was obtained from an adult who was a healthcare worker with PCR-confirmed SARS-CoV-2 infection or an uninfected control (not recorded which). Sequenced sample: whole blood. The chain has TRBV18 and TRBJ2-5, with no clear D. CDR3 protein: CASSPSGLETQYF. CDR3 coding DNA: TGTGCCAGCTCACCTTCGGGCCTGGAGACCCAGTACTTC.